The 3 T cell receptor beta chains below all came from one sample that was sequenced in a study of blood T cell repertoires in COVID-19. Libraries were prepared by immunoSEQ multiplex PCR; TCRdb keeps only in-frame clonotypes and omits some of them. The sample has 450,000 or so clones; over 75% are singletons. The sample comprised peripheral blood. The receptors shown here come from a middle-aged woman with COVID-19, enrolled during active disease.

This clone was picked up one time. The J gene is TRBJ2-3, the V gene TRBV7-8, with TRBD2 identical over 7 bases. The germline CDR1 and CDR2 sequences are SGHVS and FQNEAQ. The V gene end was trimmed by 2 bases and the J gene end by 7 bases; junction bases not matched to a gene: 6. The CDR3 has 14 amino acids. The CDR3 nucleotides are TGTGCCAGCAGCTTAAGCGGGGTGGTTCATACGCAGTATTTT. It codes for CASSLSGVVHTQYF.

The chain's CDR3 is CASSGQGQGNQPQHF. Written as DNA, the CDR3 is TGTGCCAGCAGTGGACAGGGCCAGGGCAATCAGCCCCAGCATTTT. This sequence joins TRBV2 and TRBJ1-5, with 7 bases aligning to TRBD1. The CDR3 has 15 residues. CDR1 and CDR2 (germline): SNHLY, FYNNEI. The V gene end was trimmed by 4 bases and the J gene end by 2 bases; junction bases not matched to a gene: 5.

The CDR3 sequence: CATRATSNQPQHF. The CDR3 DNA reads as TGTGCCACCCGCGCTACCAGCAATCAGCCCCAGCATTTT. This chain joins TRBV7-2 and TRBJ1-5; D not certain. The V end lost 10 bases, the J end lost 1 base, and 11 bases lay between the germline ends. CDR1 is SGHTA and CDR2 is FQGNSA in the germline V gene. This CDR3 has 13 amino acids.